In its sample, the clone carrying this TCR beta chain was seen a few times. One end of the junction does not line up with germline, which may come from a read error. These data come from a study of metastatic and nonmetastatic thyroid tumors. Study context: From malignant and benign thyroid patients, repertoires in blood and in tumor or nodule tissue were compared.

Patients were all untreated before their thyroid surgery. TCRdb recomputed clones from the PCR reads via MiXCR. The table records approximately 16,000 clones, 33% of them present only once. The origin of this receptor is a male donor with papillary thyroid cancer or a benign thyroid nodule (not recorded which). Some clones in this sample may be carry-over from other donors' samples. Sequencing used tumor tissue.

CDR3 residues: CTILGQPYGEQYF. CDR3 DNA: TGTACCATCTTAGGCCAGCCGTATGGCGAGCAGTACTTC. The chain uses TRBV10-3 and TRBJ2-7, with no clear D. Germline V gene lookup returns CDR1 ENHRY and CDR2 SYGVKD. The CDR3 is 13 residues long.